The source of this T cell receptor (beta chain) is a study of blood T cell repertoires in COVID-19. Study details: The United States, Italy and Spain supplied acute and convalescent COVID-19 samples.

From germline, CDR1 is MNHNS and CDR2 SASEGT. CDR3 size: 14 residues. The ends lost 3 bases at V and 6 bases at J; junction bases unmatched: 7. This clone was seen just once. Repertoires were generated with immunoSEQ multiplex PCR, while TCRdb's copy carries only in-frame clones and drops some. The sample includes about 220,000 clones, approximately 83% of them seen just once. Sequencing input: peripheral blood. The clonotype originates from a woman in her 30s who had recovered from COVID-19. V is TRBV6-1 and J is TRBJ2-7, with 8 bases identical to TRBD1. The CDR3 DNA reads TGTGCCAGCAGTGATACAGGGGGATATCGCGAGCAGTACTTC. It encodes CASSDTGGYREQYF.